Below, 20 T cell receptor beta chains from the same sample are listed, as sequenced in a study of blood T cell repertoires in COVID-19. Here immunoSEQ multiplex PCR was the method, and the copy in TCRdb shows in-frame clones only, minus some. This sample yields 150,000 to 200,000 clones, of which about three quarters are seen a single time; about 7.8% belongs to the top ten. Sequencing used peripheral blood. These receptors all stem from a man aged 60 to 75 with acute or convalescent COVID-19.

This chain links TRBV28 with TRBJ1-4, with a weak D call TRBD1 (5 bases). The germline V gene has CDR1 MDHEN and CDR2 SYDVKM. V shed 3 bases and J shed 5 bases, with 10 bases lying between them. The CDR3 contains 14 residues. The CDR3 here is CASSLDTLNEKLFF. CDR3 nucleotides: TGTGCCAGCAGTTTGGACACCTTAAATGAAAAACTGTTTTTT.

In its sample, this clone was seen a few times. The chain carries TRBV19 and TRBJ2-5; 11 nucleotides line up with TRBD1. Germline trimming cut 3 bases from V and 5 bases from J; bases unmatched to any gene: 5. The CDR3 sequence is 15 residues long. Germline lookup yields CDR1 LNHDA and CDR2 SQIVND (reference sequence). CDR3 DNA sequence: TGTGCCAGTAGTATTAGGGACAGGGGGTCGGAGACCCAGTACTTC. Its translation: CASSIRDRGSETQYF.

This clone occurred a few times. V gene TRBV7-2 combines with J gene TRBJ2-1; D is unclear. Germline V gene sequence: CDR1 SGHTA, CDR2 FQGNSA. Trimming removed 0 bases at V and 6 bases at J, with 9 bases between. This CDR3 region has 14 residues. As DNA, the CDR3 is TGTGCCAGCAGCTTAGCAGCCATTTCCAATGAGCAGTTCTTC. It yields the protein CASSLAAISNEQFF.

As DNA, the CDR3 is TGTGCCAGCAGCACAGGGGACAGGGGGAACACTGAAGCTTTCTTT. As protein: CASSTGDRGNTEAFF. This chain links TRBV5-4 with TRBJ1-1; 10 bases fit TRBD1. V lost 4 bases to trimming and J lost 1 base; unmatched junction nucleotides: 4. The CDR3 loop spans 15 amino acids. Germline CDR1 SGHNT, CDR2 YYREEE (reference sequence).

This rearrangement joins TRBV2 to TRBJ1-5; 9 bases match TRBD1. The CDR3 contains 17 residues. V shed 6 bases, J shed 1 base, and the junction held 10 bases outside the gene matches. Germline assignment: CDR1 SNHLY and CDR2 FYNNEI. The CDR3 coding sequence is TGTGCCAGCAGGCAAATTCTTGGACAGGGGAGCAATCAGCCCCAGCATTTT. This gives the protein CASRQILGQGSNQPQHF.

The CDR3 here is CASSGILVGLGQGTEAFF. CDR3 bases: TGTGCCAGCAGTGGTATACTAGTGGGACTGGGCCAGGGCACTGAAGCTTTCTTT. The chain links TRBV25-1 to TRBJ1-1; tentative D call: TRBD1 (5 bases). CDR3 length equals 18 residues. Germline V gene sequence: CDR1 MGHDK, CDR2 SYGVNS. Trimming stripped 4 bases from V and 4 bases from J, with 25 bases between.

This sequence joins TRBV18 and TRBJ2-7; D unresolved. The germline gives CDR1 KGHSH, CDR2 LQKENI. CDR3 length: 16 amino acids. The germline V and J ends were trimmed by 0 bases and 7 bases, with 19 bases remaining between them. CDR3 nucleotide sequence: TGTGCCAGCTCACCACCATCCGGTCCTAGTACGAGGGAGCAGTACTTC. Translation: CASSPPSGPSTREQYF.

The chain joins TRBV4-1 to TRBJ2-3; the D is unclear. From germline, CDR1 is MGHRA and CDR2 YSYEKL. The CDR3 consists of 17 residues. V lost 1 base to trimming and J lost 4 bases, with 18 bases between them. The CDR3 loop is CASSQAPPPTRSDTQYF. As DNA, the CDR3 is TGCGCCAGCAGCCAAGCTCCTCCACCAACGCGGTCAGATACGCAGTATTTT.

The chain carries TRBV19 and TRBJ2-6; TRBD1 matches at 8 bases. V was clipped by 3 bases and J by 0 bases; unmatched bases: 4. Per germline, CDR1 LNHDA and CDR2 SQIVND (reference sequence). The CDR3 loop spans 17 amino acids. CDR3 in amino acids: CASSMAGGASGANVLTF. CDR3 nucleotides: TGTGCCAGTAGTATGGCAGGGGGCGCCTCTGGGGCCAACGTCCTGACTTTC.

The gene calls are TRBV19 and TRBJ1-4; 8 nucleotides line up with TRBD1. The germline CDR1 and CDR2 sequences are LNHDA and SQIVND (reference sequence). CDR3 length: 14 residues. J lost 9 bases, V lost 3 bases, and 6 bases had no gene match. CDR3 sequence (DNA): TGTGCCAGTAGTATCCGACAGGGGAGGAAAAAACTGTTTTTT. It codes for CASSIRQGRKKLFF.

This clone was seen a single time. The chain links TRBV5-8 to TRBJ2-5, with TRBD1 identical over 11 bases. The CDR3 has 15 residues. CDR1 is SGHTS and CDR2 is YDEGEE in the germline V gene. With V trimmed by 4 bases and J by 3 bases, 5 bases remained unmatched. CDR3 in DNA: TGTGCCAGCAGCATCGGGACAGGGGGTAAAGAGACCCAGTACTTC. Its translation is CASSIGTGGKETQYF.

The rearrangement uses TRBV4-1 and TRBJ1-2; possible D gene TRBD1, 5 bases. This CDR3 comprises 14 residues. Between the trimmed V and J ends, which lost 1 base and 5 bases, there was a span of 11 bases. Germline CDR1 reads MGHRA; CDR2 reads YSYEKL. CDR3 DNA: TGCGCCAGCAGCCAAGTGGCAGGGTGGTATGGCTACACCTTC. Its protein is CASSQVAGWYGYTF.

The rearrangement uses TRBV30 and TRBJ2-7, with D perhaps TRBD2 (6 bases). CDR1 and CDR2 from the germline V gene are GTSNPN and SVGIG (reference sequence). Trimming stripped 5 bases from V and 6 bases from J, with 11 bases between. CDR3 length: 11 residues. CDR3 sequence reads: CAWGREAEQYF. For the CDR3, the DNA is TGTGCCTGGGGAAGGGAGGCCGAGCAGTACTTC.

The rearrangement uses TRBV6-5 and TRBJ1-2, with 12 nucleotides matching TRBD1. This CDR3 is built from 16 residues. Germline V gene lookup returns CDR1 MNHEY and CDR2 SVGAGI. V trimming: 2 bases; J trimming: 3 bases; junction bases outside the gene matches: 4. The CDR3 bases are TGTGCCAGCAGTTACGGGACAGGGGGCCTATACTATGGCTACACCTTC. Its protein product is CASSYGTGGLYYGYTF.

The chain combines TRBV12-3 or TRBV12-4 with TRBJ2-2; the D is unclear. Trimming pared 5 bases from V and 6 bases from J, leaving 4 bases between. The length of the CDR3 is 11 residues. In nucleotides, the CDR3 is TGTGCCAGCAGTGAGGCCGGGGAGCTGTTTTTT. Translating gives CASSEAGELFF.

The J gene is TRBJ1-1, the V gene TRBV27; unclear D gene. V shed 5 bases and J shed 4 bases, with 17 bases lying between them. Per the germline V gene, CDR1 is MNHEY and CDR2 is SMNVEV (reference sequence). This CDR3 is built from 15 residues. In DNA, the CDR3 is TGTGCCAGCAGTCAGATACCCGCAGGAATCACTGAAGCTTTCTTT. As protein: CASSQIPAGITEAFF.

The CDR3 loop reads CSARGMNTEAFF. The CDR3 coding sequence is TGCAGCGCAAGGGGAATGAACACTGAAGCTTTCTTT. V gene TRBV29-1 combines with J gene TRBJ1-1, with D maybe TRBD1 (5 bases). Trimming removed 7 bases at V and 0 bases at J, with 9 bases between. The germline gives CDR1 SQVTM, CDR2 ANQGSEA. This CDR3 contains 12 residues.

This chain links TRBV7-2 with TRBJ2-3; TRBD2 is a possible D gene (7 bases). The V and J ends lost 4 bases and 6 bases respectively, with 20 bases between them. This CDR3 is built from 16 residues. Per the germline V gene, CDR1 is SGHTA and CDR2 is FQGNSA. The CDR3 nucleotides are TGTGCCAGCAGCTCTCAAGGGGGGGGGCCTTATGATACGCAGTATTTT. Encoded protein: CASSSQGGGPYDTQYF.

The CDR3, as DNA: TGTGCCAGCAGCTTAGGGACAGGCAACGACGAGCAGTACTTC. Translation: CASSLGTGNDEQYF. J is TRBJ2-7 and V is TRBV7-7; 7 bases agree with TRBD1. The CDR3 extends over 14 amino acids. Per germline, CDR1 SSHAT and CDR2 FNYEAQ (reference sequence). Germline trimming cut 1 base from V and 5 bases from J; bases unmatched to any gene: 5.

The V gene is TRBV19, the J gene TRBJ2-1, with 9 positions matching TRBD1. From germline, CDR1 is LNHDA and CDR2 SQIVND (reference sequence). The CDR3 contains 13 residues. Trimming cost V 9 bases and J 9 bases; bases outside gene matches: 9. For the CDR3, the DNA is TGTGCCAGCGCCAAATCGGGACAGGGTGAGCAGTTCTTC. Protein sequence: CASAKSGQGEQFF. Full variable domain (rest looked up from reference TRBV19 and TRBJ2-1): DGGITQSPKYLFRKEGQNVTLSCEQNLNHDAMYWYRQDPGQGLRLIYYSQIVNDFQKGDIAEGYSVSREKKESFPLTVTSAQKNPTAFYLCASAKSGQGEQFFGPGTRLTVL.